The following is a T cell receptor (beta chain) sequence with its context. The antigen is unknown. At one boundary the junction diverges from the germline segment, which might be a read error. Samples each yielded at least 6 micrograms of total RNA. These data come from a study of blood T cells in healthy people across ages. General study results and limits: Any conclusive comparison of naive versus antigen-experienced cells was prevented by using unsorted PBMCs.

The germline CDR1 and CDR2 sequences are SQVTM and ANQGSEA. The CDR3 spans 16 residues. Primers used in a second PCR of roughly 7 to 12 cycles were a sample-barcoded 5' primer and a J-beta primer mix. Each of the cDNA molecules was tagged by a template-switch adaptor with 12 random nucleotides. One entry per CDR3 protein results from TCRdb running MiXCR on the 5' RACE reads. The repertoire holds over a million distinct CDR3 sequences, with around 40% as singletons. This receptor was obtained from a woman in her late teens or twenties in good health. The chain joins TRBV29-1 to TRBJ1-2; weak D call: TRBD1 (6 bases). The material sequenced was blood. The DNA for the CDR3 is TGCAGCGTGCCGCGGTCGGGTGGGGGGCCTAACTATGACTACACCTTC. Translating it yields CSVPRSGGGPNYDYTF.